One and the same sample provided the 20 T cell receptor beta chains below, sequenced in a study of blood T cell repertoires in COVID-19. The data were produced by immunoSEQ multiplex PCR, yet TCRdb's version contains in-frame clones alone and is incomplete. The data hold roughly 150,000 clones, with around 82% observed a single time. The sample comprised peripheral blood. The receptor set was obtained from a man between 60 and 75 years old with acute or convalescent COVID-19.

The sample holds one count of this clone. The J gene is TRBJ1-3, the V gene TRBV10-3; tentatively, D is TRBD1 (6 bases). This CDR3 is built from 13 residues. V shed 6 bases and J shed 4 bases, with 10 bases lying between them. The V gene's germline CDR1 is ENHRY and CDR2 SYGVKD. CDR3 nucleotides: TGTGCCATCAGCCCAGGGGTAGGAAACACCATATATTTT. It is translated as CAISPGVGNTIYF.

V is TRBV15 and J is TRBJ2-1; 7 nucleotides line up with TRBD1. Germline V gives CDR1 LNHNV, CDR2 YYDKDF (reference sequence). The CDR3 extends over 16 amino acids. V shed 1 base, J shed 5 bases, and the junction held 8 bases outside the gene matches. The CDR3 reads CATSRGGGAFNNEQFF. The CDR3 DNA reads as TGTGCCACCAGCAGAGGAGGGGGCGCTTTTAACAATGAGCAGTTCTTC.

V usage is TRBV18 and J usage is TRBJ2-2; possible D gene TRBD1, 5 bases. The CDR3 consists of 15 residues. Germline V gene data show CDR1 as KGHSH and CDR2 as LQKENI. The ends were cut back, 6 bases at V and 4 bases at J, with 15 bases in the middle. DNA of the CDR3: TGTGCCAGCTCCCCCTCAAGGGGCTCCACCGGGGAGCTGTTTTTT. Translated: CASSPSRGSTGELFF.

J is TRBJ2-1 and V is TRBV6-6; no clear D. The CDR3 sequence is 11 residues long. The V end was cut by 7 bases, the J end by 5 bases, with 6 bases between. The V gene's germline CDR1 is MNHNY and CDR2 SVGAGI (reference sequence). The CDR3 spells CASTINNEQFF. The CDR3 DNA reads TGTGCCAGCACTATAAACAATGAGCAGTTCTTC.

V is TRBV19 and J is TRBJ2-1; TRBD1 might be the D (5 bases). V was cut by 4 bases and J by 9 bases, with 13 bases left in between. Germline CDR1 reads LNHDA; CDR2 reads SQIVND (reference sequence). The CDR3 is 13 residues long. CDR3: CASSTTPQGEQFF. The DNA of the CDR3 is TGTGCCAGTAGTACGACACCGCAGGGTGAGCAGTTCTTC.

This clone was seen only once. This chain connects TRBV5-1 to TRBJ2-2, with 8 bases aligning to TRBD1. Germline lookup yields CDR1 SGHRS and CDR2 YFSETQ. CDR3 length equals 16 residues. Unmatched junction bases numbered 7, after V lost 5 bases and J lost 1 base. As DNA, the CDR3 is TGCGCCAGCAGAGACCCAGGACAGGGGAACACCGGGGAGCTGTTTTTT. Protein sequence: CASRDPGQGNTGELFF.

The chain joins TRBV3-1 (or the pseudogene TRBV3-2) to TRBJ1-5; possibly TRBD1 for D (6 bases). The CDR3 is 15 amino acids. Germline V CDR1 and CDR2: LGHDT, YNNKEL (reference sequence). V was pared by 1 base and J by 5 bases, with 12 bases between. CDR3: CASSQGQGSYQPQHF. The CDR3 DNA reads as TGTGCCAGCAGCCAAGGTCAGGGGTCCTATCAGCCCCAGCATTTT.

This clone appeared a few times. The V call is TRBV2, the J call TRBJ1-1, with a tentative D call TRBD1 (5 bases). Trimming stripped 2 bases from V and 5 bases from J, with 12 bases between. The germline V gene has CDR1 SNHLY and CDR2 FYNNEI. The CDR3 is made up of 14 amino acids. The CDR3 nucleotides read TGTGCCAGCAGTGAAAGGCAGGGCCTTACTGAAGCTTTCTTT. Its translation: CASSERQGLTEAFF.

The chain employs TRBV6-1 and TRBJ2-5, with TRBD1 matching over 10 bases. Germline lookup yields CDR1 MNHNS and CDR2 SASEGT. CDR3 length: 15 residues. V trimming: 4 bases; J trimming: 4 bases; junction bases outside the gene matches: 6. The CDR3 loop is CASSAGTGVRETQYF. The CDR3 DNA reads TGTGCCAGCAGTGCCGGGACAGGGGTTCGAGAGACCCAGTACTTC.

The chain joins TRBV6-5 to TRBJ2-3, with D maybe TRBD2 (7 bases). Trimming shortened V by 7 bases and J by 5 bases, and 13 bases separated the two germline ends. Germline V gene sequence: CDR1 MNHEY, CDR2 SVGAGI. The CDR3 loop spans 13 amino acids. The CDR3 sequence is CASTGLGGDTQYF. DNA for the CDR3: TGTGCCAGCACCGGACTAGGGGGAGATACGCAGTATTTT.

Notes on this clone: Other nucleotide sequences from this sample produce the same CDR3. The gene calls are TRBV5-1 and TRBJ2-7, with D uncertain. The germline V and J ends were trimmed by 4 bases and 6 bases, with 11 bases remaining between them. Germline V gene sequence: CDR1 SGHRS, CDR2 YFSETQ. CDR3 length equals 12 residues. The CDR3 sequence: CASSLTRVEQYF. CDR3 nucleotide sequence: TGCGCCAGCAGCCTCACCCGGGTCGAGCAGTACTTC.

The chain uses TRBV28 and TRBJ2-1; 8 positions match TRBD2. Germline assignment: CDR1 MDHEN and CDR2 SYDVKM. The V gene end was trimmed by 5 bases and the J gene end by 4 bases; junction bases not matched to a gene: 4. CDR3 size: 14 residues. The CDR3: CASSHEREYNEQFF. In DNA, the CDR3 is TGTGCCAGCAGTCACGAGCGGGAGTACAATGAGCAGTTCTTC.

V gene TRBV19 combines with J gene TRBJ2-2, with unresolved D. V was trimmed by 7 bases and J by 1 base, leaving 7 bases between them. Germline-derived CDR1 and CDR2 are LNHDA and SQIVND (reference sequence). The CDR3 sequence is 13 residues long. The CDR3 loop is CASTQENTGELFF. In DNA, the CDR3 is TGTGCCAGTACCCAGGAGAACACCGGGGAGCTGTTTTTT.

In regard to this clone: One end of the junction does not line up with germline, which may come from a read error. The J gene is TRBJ2-1, the V gene TRBV25-1; tentatively, D is TRBD1 (5 bases). This CDR3 is 11 amino acids long. Germline CDR1 reads MGHDK; CDR2 reads SYGVNS. Here the CDR3 reads CASRAYNEQFF. The CDR3 bases are TGTGCGAGCAGGGCTTACAATGAGCAGTTCTTC.

The genes are TRBV28 and TRBJ2-1; 13 nucleotides agree with TRBD2. With V trimmed by 8 bases and J by 4 bases, 2 bases remained unmatched. This CDR3 comprises 14 residues. CDR1 is MDHEN and CDR2 is SYDVKM in the germline V gene. This CDR3 reads CASQGLAGYNEQFF. The CDR3, as DNA: TGTGCCAGCCAGGGACTAGCGGGATACAATGAGCAGTTCTTC.

The gene calls are TRBV7-6 and TRBJ2-7, with 7 bases aligning to TRBD2. Per germline, CDR1 SGHVS and CDR2 FNYEAQ. J gave up 5 bases and V 5 bases, and 6 bases lay outside the gene matches. This CDR3 region has 13 residues. The CDR3 nucleotides read TGTGCCAGCAGCGCTAGACTAGCCGACGAGCAGTACTTC. It translates to CASSARLADEQYF.

This clone was counted at least ten times. CDR3 region: CASSQRKGESVPPETQYF. The DNA of the CDR3 is TGTGCCAGCAGCCAGCGAAAGGGGGAGTCGGTCCCCCCAGAGACCCAGTACTTC. The chain carries TRBV3-1 (or the pseudogene TRBV3-2) and TRBJ2-5, with TRBD1 as a possible D gene (6 bases). The V end was cut by 3 bases, the J end by 4 bases, with 24 bases between. This CDR3 contains 18 residues. Germline V lookup: CDR1 LGHDT, CDR2 YNNKEL (reference sequence).

V gene TRBV5-1 combines with J gene TRBJ2-5, with TRBD1 as a possible D gene (5 bases). Germline V gives CDR1 SGHRS, CDR2 YFSETQ. V was shortened by 4 bases and J by 4 bases, with 17 bases between the two germline ends. The CDR3 is 15 amino acids. The CDR3 bases are TGCGCCAGCAGCAGCAGGGCCGCCTCGGGAGAGACCCAGTACTTC. Its protein is CASSSRAASGETQYF. The variable domain in full, completed from reference TRBV5-1 and TRBJ2-5, reads KAGVTQTPRYLIKTRGQQVTLSCSPISGHRSVSWYQQTPGQGLQFLFEYFSETQRNKGNFPGRFSGRQFSNSRSEMNVSTLELGDSALYLCASSSRAASGETQYFGPGTRLLVL.

V is TRBV5-1 and J is TRBJ2-1; D perhaps matches TRBD2 (6 bases). CDR1 is SGHRS and CDR2 is YFSETQ in the germline V gene. Trimming shortened V by 4 bases and J by 8 bases, and 19 bases separated the two germline ends. The CDR3 runs to 15 residues. CDR3 protein: CASSATGTGGYEQFF. The CDR3 DNA reads TGCGCCAGCAGCGCGACCGGGACTGGAGGGTATGAGCAGTTCTTC.

V gene TRBV11-1 combines with J gene TRBJ1-2; maybe TRBD1 (5 bases). The CDR3 has 13 amino acids. With 3 bases removed from V and 8 bases from J, the gap between germline ends came to 13 bases. Germline values: CDR1 SGHAT, CDR2 FQDESV (reference sequence). This CDR3 is CASSLDTGGGYTF. CDR3 nucleotides: TGTGCCAGCAGCTTGGACACGGGGGGAGGCTACACCTTC.